This T cell receptor (beta chain) was identified in a study of blood T cell repertoires in COVID-19. At the level of the study: The samples span acute and convalescent COVID-19 from the United States, Italy and Spain. Sources were T cells, B-cell-depleted T cells, or PBMCs; the material itself was cDNA or gDNA.

Authors' data handling: Amplification with reference gene primers provided the estimates of nucleated cell counts. Sequencing was performed with immunoSEQ multiplex PCR; in TCRdb, only in-frame clones are kept and a portion is missing. V and J calls and clone size are as listed in that table; D and trimming were resolved from the DNA. The sample contains roughly 250,000 clones, 70% to 85% of which appear only once. J was trimmed by 1 base and V by 2 bases; bases with no gene match: 8. CDR1 is LNHDA and CDR2 is SQIVND in the germline V gene (reference sequence). The CDR3 is 17 amino acids. This clone was seen only a few times.

The sequencing sample was made of peripheral blood. The TCR was taken from a woman older than 75 with acute or convalescent COVID-19. The V gene is TRBV19, the J gene TRBJ1-5, with 7 positions matching TRBD1. CDR3 sequence: CASSITTTGMSNQPQHF. CDR3 in DNA: TGTGCCAGTAGTATAACGACGACAGGGATGAGCAATCAGCCCCAGCATTTT.